The 27 T cell receptor beta chains given below trace back to one sample, sequenced in a study of OX40 agonist ivuxolimab in advanced cancers. TCRdb's copy holds only in-frame clones and misses some; the assay was immunoSEQ multiplex PCR. The sample includes around 80,000 clones, around nine tenths of them seen just once. The starting material was CD4+ or CD8+ T cells sorted from blood, obtained in a trial of the OX40 agonist ivuxolimab. These receptors originate from an adult with an advanced solid tumor such as melanoma, head and neck, liver or kidney cancer.

This clone was recorded only once. The V gene is TRBV10-1, the J gene TRBJ2-1; 8 nucleotides match TRBD1. Trimming removed 10 bases from V and 9 bases from J; junction bases left unmatched: 20. The CDR3 spans 16 residues. Per germline, CDR1 WNHNN and CDR2 SYGVQD (reference sequence). The CDR3 DNA reads as TGCGCCATCGCCCCGCACAGGGGGACCAGGCAGGGTGAGCAGTTCTTC. It yields the protein CAIAPHRGTRQGEQFF.

In DNA, the CDR3 is TGTGCCAGCAGTTTTGAGGGGACAGGGGTAGCAGATACGCAGTATTTT. This codes for CASSFEGTGVADTQYF. The V call is TRBV27, the J call TRBJ2-3, with TRBD1 identical over 10 bases. Germline V gene sequence: CDR1 MNHEY, CDR2 SMNVEV (reference sequence). This CDR3 comprises 16 residues. J was trimmed by 4 bases and V by 3 bases; bases with no gene match: 7.

The gene calls are TRBV28 and TRBJ1-3; TRBD1 matches 8 bases. The germline gives CDR1 MDHEN, CDR2 SYDVKM. V lost 10 bases, J lost 0 bases, and 5 bases stayed unmatched. The CDR3 spans 14 residues. The CDR3, as DNA: TGTGCCACCGAAACAGGGGGCTCTGGAAACACCATATATTTT. Residues: CATETGGSGNTIYF.

The chain is built from TRBV6-1 and TRBJ2-3; 9 bases line up with TRBD2. The V segment lost 0 bases and the J segment 6 bases; nucleotides outside the gene matches: 7. Germline CDR1 MNHNS, CDR2 SASEGT. The CDR3 is 16 amino acids. CDR3 coding DNA: TGTGCCAGCAGTGAAGCGGCGGGGGGGCAGTCCGATACGCAGTATTTT. This codes for CASSEAAGGQSDTQYF.

The chain recombines TRBV9 with TRBJ1-1, with a possible D match to TRBD1 (6 bases). V dropped 3 bases and J dropped 6 bases, with 12 bases sitting between them. Germline CDR1 and CDR2: SGDLS and YYNGEE. CDR3 length equals 13 residues. The CDR3 region is CASSGGQSSEAFF. In nucleotides, the CDR3 is TGTGCCAGCAGCGGTGGACAGTCATCTGAAGCTTTCTTT.

The rearrangement links TRBV7-2 to TRBJ1-3, with unresolved D. This CDR3 region has 16 residues. Germline V gene sequence: CDR1 SGHTA, CDR2 FQGNSA. The V and J ends lost 1 base and 1 base respectively, with 11 bases between them. The DNA for the CDR3 is TGTGCCAGCAGCTTAGAGGCCTGGGATTCTGGAAACACCATATATTTT. It yields the protein CASSLEAWDSGNTIYF.

The chain carries TRBV7-2 and TRBJ2-1; D uncertain. This CDR3 is built from 11 residues. V lost 2 bases to trimming and J lost 6 bases, with 2 bases between them. Germline values: CDR1 SGHTA, CDR2 FQGNSA. CDR3 protein: CASSLFNEQFF. The DNA for the CDR3 is TGTGCCAGCAGCTTATTCAATGAGCAGTTCTTC.

This chain connects TRBV28 to TRBJ1-2; D is perhaps TRBD1 (5 bases). V was shortened by 3 bases and J by 8 bases, with 13 bases between the two germline ends. The CDR3 consists of 13 residues. CDR1 and CDR2 (germline): MDHEN, SYDVKM. CDR3 loop: CASSFVQGGGYTF. The CDR3 nucleotides read TGTGCCAGCAGTTTCGTCCAGGGAGGAGGCTACACCTTC.

The genes are TRBV29-1 and TRBJ2-1; no clear D gene. Trimming removed 3 bases from V and 3 bases from J, with 6 bases in between. CDR1 and CDR2 (germline): SQVTM, ANQGSEA. This CDR3 comprises 12 residues. The DNA of the CDR3 is TGCAGCGTTGATGCCCACTACAATGAGCAGTTCTTC. It specifies CSVDAHYNEQFF.

The J gene is TRBJ2-1, the V gene TRBV9, with D possibly TRBD2 on 6 matching bases. Trimming removed 4 bases at V and 0 bases at J, with 11 bases between. The CDR3 runs to 15 residues. Germline values: CDR1 SGDLS, CDR2 YYNGEE. In DNA, the CDR3 is TGTGCCAGCAGCACTGGGGGGTACTCCTACAATGAGCAGTTCTTC. Amino acids: CASSTGGYSYNEQFF.

The rearrangement links TRBV30 to TRBJ1-2; D perhaps matches TRBD1 (6 bases). CDR1 is GTSNPN, CDR2 SVGIG, per germline (reference sequence). Trimming pared 1 base from V and 6 bases from J, leaving 12 bases between. This CDR3 has 13 amino acids. The CDR3 region is CAWSGYRAHGYTF. CDR3 bases: TGTGCCTGGAGTGGATACAGGGCCCATGGCTACACCTTC. The full variable domain, completed using reference TRBV30 and TRBJ1-2, is SQTIHQWPATLVQPVGSPLSLECTVEGTSNPNLYWYRQAAGRGLQLLFYSVGIGQISSEVPQNLSASRPQDRQFILSSKKLLLSDSGFYLCAWSGYRAHGYTFGSGTRLTVV.

The rearrangement joins TRBV9 to TRBJ2-2; D could derive from TRBD1 or TRBD2 (5 bases each). The CDR3 extends over 14 amino acids. V was clipped by 4 bases and J by 1 base, with 8 bases between them. Germline V gives CDR1 SGDLS, CDR2 YYNGEE. The CDR3 region is CASSPGGNTGELFF. In DNA form, the CDR3 reads TGTGCCAGCAGCCCTGGGGGGAACACCGGGGAGCTGTTTTTT.

This clone has more than one count but fewer than ten. The J gene is TRBJ2-5, the V gene TRBV7-7, with TRBD1 as a possible D gene (5 bases). The CDR3 is 15 residues long. CDR1 is SSHAT, CDR2 FNYEAQ, per germline (reference sequence). Trimming removed 1 base from V and 4 bases from J, with 13 bases in between. CDR3 sequence reads: CASSLDGAVGETQYF. In nucleotides, the CDR3 is TGTGCCAGCAGCTTAGATGGGGCGGTGGGAGAGACCCAGTACTTC.

This clone was counted once. The chain combines TRBV6-5 with TRBJ2-5; TRBD1 or TRBD2 may be the D gene (5 bases each). Germline V gene sequence: CDR1 MNHEY, CDR2 SVGAGI. V lost 10 bases and J lost 4, with 13 bases in between. The CDR3 contains 12 residues. Here the CDR3 reads CAIRGGGETQYF. The CDR3 nucleotides are TGTGCCATACGGGGTGGGGGAGAGACCCAGTACTTC.

The chain has TRBV19 and TRBJ2-1, with D perhaps TRBD1 (5 bases). Trimming cost V 7 bases and J 7 bases, with 8 bases left between them. This CDR3 spans 11 amino acids. Germline-derived CDR1 and CDR2 are LNHDA and SQIVND (reference sequence). CDR3 nucleotide sequence: TGTGCCAGTAAGGGGTGGAATGAGCAGTTCTTC. Residues: CASKGWNEQFF. Full variable domain (rest looked up from reference TRBV19 and TRBJ2-1): DGGITQSPKYLFRKEGQNVTLSCEQNLNHDAMYWYRQDPGQGLRLIYYSQIVNDFQKGDIAEGYSVSREKKESFPLTVTSAQKNPTAFYLCASKGWNEQFFGPGTRLTVL.

This chain uses TRBV21-1 with TRBJ1-2. TRBV21-1 constitutes a pseudogene. The CDR3 totals 17 residues. The chain's CDR3 is CASSKGCCEFPNYGYTF. CDR3 nucleotide sequence: TGTGCCAGCAGCAAAGGTTGTTGTGAGTTCCCTAACTATGGCTACACCTTC.

The V gene is TRBV15, the J gene TRBJ1-1; no reliable D call. CDR1 is LNHNV and CDR2 is YYDKDF in the germline V gene (reference sequence). Trimming shortened V by 5 bases and J by 1 base, and 11 bases separated the two germline ends. The CDR3 loop spans 14 amino acids. CDR3 DNA: TGTGCCACCAGCGGGAAAGGTTGGAACACTGAAGCTTTCTTT. Amino acids: CATSGKGWNTEAFF.

This chain joins TRBV18 and TRBJ1-4; D remains ambiguous. This CDR3 region has 13 residues. CDR1 and CDR2 from the germline V gene are KGHSH and LQKENI. Trimming pared 6 bases from V and 8 bases from J, leaving 13 bases between. The CDR3 region is CASSPSNEEKLFF. In DNA, the CDR3 is TGTGCCAGCTCTCCCTCGAACGAGGAAAAACTGTTTTTT.

In DNA, the CDR3 is TGTGCCAGCAGCTCCAGGGGGCGTGGCTATGGCTACACCTTC. This encodes CASSSRGRGYGYTF. This chain joins TRBV5-4 and TRBJ1-2, with 8 bases lining up with TRBD1. V shed 3 bases, J shed 4 bases, and the junction held 5 bases outside the gene matches. This CDR3 has 14 amino acids. Germline lookup yields CDR1 SGHNT and CDR2 YYREEE (reference sequence). Together with reference TRBV5-4 and TRBJ1-2, the CDR3 gives the full variable domain: ETGVTQSPTHLIKTRGQQVTLRCSSQSGHNTVSWYQQALGQGPQFIFQYYREEENGRGNFPPRFSGLQFPNYSSELNVNALELDDSALYLCASSSRGRGYGYTFGSGTRLTVV.

The sample holds a few counts of this clone. CDR3 coding DNA: TGTGCCAGTTGGGTTGGGGCTTTCTTT. Residues: CASWVGAFF. The chain joins TRBV6-4 to TRBJ1-1, with unresolved D. CDR1 and CDR2 from the germline V gene are MRHNA and SNTAGT. This CDR3 spans 9 amino acids. Trimming removed 9 bases at V and 11 bases at J, with 10 bases between.

The chain couples TRBV5-1 to TRBJ1-2; no firm D call. The length of the CDR3 is 14 residues. V lost 5 bases, J lost 4 bases, and 15 bases lay in between. Germline V gene sequence: CDR1 SGHRS, CDR2 YFSETQ. Written as DNA, the CDR3 is TGCGCCAGCAGACCAGGTGTCGACACCTATGGCTACACCTTC. As protein: CASRPGVDTYGYTF.

The V call is TRBV6-1, the J call TRBJ2-1, with 8 bases identical to TRBD1. Germline lookup yields CDR1 MNHNS and CDR2 SASEGT. The ends lost 2 bases at V and 8 bases at J; junction bases unmatched: 11. The CDR3 sequence is 16 residues long. CDR3 sequence reads: CASSERESGGIYEQFF. CDR3 sequence (DNA): TGTGCCAGCAGTGAAAGAGAGTCAGGGGGCATCTATGAGCAGTTCTTC.

The CDR3 DNA is TGTGCCAGCAGTACCCCGGCGGGGGGTCCCTACGAGCAGTACTTC. This encodes CASSTPAGGPYEQYF. The chain carries TRBV28 and TRBJ2-7; the match to TRBD2 covers 8 bases. Looked up from germline, CDR1 is MDHEN and CDR2 is SYDVKM. The ends lost 5 bases at V and 2 bases at J; junction bases unmatched: 8. This CDR3 spans 15 amino acids.

V usage is TRBV4-2 and J usage is TRBJ2-2, with D possibly being TRBD2 (6 bases). Germline values: CDR1 LGHNA, CDR2 YNFKEQ. The CDR3 is made up of 16 amino acids. With 4 bases removed from V and 4 bases from J, the gap between germline ends came to 16 bases. CDR3 sequence reads: CASSPSTGVTTGELFF. The CDR3 bases are TGTGCCAGCAGCCCATCTACGGGGGTGACCACCGGGGAGCTGTTTTTT.

The CDR3 DNA sequence: TGTGCCAGCAGCTCGCTCGGGGAGACCCAGTACTTC. Encoded protein: CASSSLGETQYF. The gene calls are TRBV13 and TRBJ2-5; D gene uncertain. Per the germline V gene, CDR1 is PRHDT and CDR2 is FYEKMQ (reference sequence). V was shortened by 4 bases and J by 5 bases, with 8 bases between the two germline ends. This CDR3 comprises 12 residues.

The chain uses TRBV7-9 and TRBJ2-1, with D tentatively TRBD2 (6 bases). Germline V lookup: CDR1 SEHNR, CDR2 FQNEAQ (reference sequence). CDR3 size: 14 residues. The V end lost 5 bases, the J end lost 6 bases, and 14 bases lay between the germline ends. The CDR3 is CASSAGGGFNEQFF. CDR3 DNA sequence: TGTGCCAGCAGCGCAGGTGGAGGGTTCAATGAGCAGTTCTTC.

The chain uses TRBV6-1 and TRBJ2-5, with D unclear. CDR3 length: 11 residues. V was clipped by 3 bases and J by 3 bases, with 2 bases between them. Looked up from germline, CDR1 is MNHNS and CDR2 is SASEGT. CDR3 residues: CASSEEETQYF. In DNA, the CDR3 is TGTGCCAGCAGTGAGGAAGAGACCCAGTACTTC.